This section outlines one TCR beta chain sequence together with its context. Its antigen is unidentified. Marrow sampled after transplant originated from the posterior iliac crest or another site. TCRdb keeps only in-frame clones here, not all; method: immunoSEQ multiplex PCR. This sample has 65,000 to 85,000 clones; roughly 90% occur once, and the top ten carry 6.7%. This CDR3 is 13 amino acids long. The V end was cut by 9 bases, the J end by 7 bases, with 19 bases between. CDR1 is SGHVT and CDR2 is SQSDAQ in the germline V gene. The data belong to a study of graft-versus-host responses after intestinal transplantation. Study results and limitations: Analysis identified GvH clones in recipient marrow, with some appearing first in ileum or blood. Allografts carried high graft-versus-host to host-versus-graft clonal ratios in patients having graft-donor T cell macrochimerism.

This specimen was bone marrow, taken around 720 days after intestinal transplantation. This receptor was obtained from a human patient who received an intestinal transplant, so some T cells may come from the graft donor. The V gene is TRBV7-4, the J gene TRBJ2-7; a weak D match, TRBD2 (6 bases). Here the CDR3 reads CASLEGLLREQYF. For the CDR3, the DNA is TGTGCCAGTTTGGAGGGCTTGCTAAGGGAGCAGTACTTC.